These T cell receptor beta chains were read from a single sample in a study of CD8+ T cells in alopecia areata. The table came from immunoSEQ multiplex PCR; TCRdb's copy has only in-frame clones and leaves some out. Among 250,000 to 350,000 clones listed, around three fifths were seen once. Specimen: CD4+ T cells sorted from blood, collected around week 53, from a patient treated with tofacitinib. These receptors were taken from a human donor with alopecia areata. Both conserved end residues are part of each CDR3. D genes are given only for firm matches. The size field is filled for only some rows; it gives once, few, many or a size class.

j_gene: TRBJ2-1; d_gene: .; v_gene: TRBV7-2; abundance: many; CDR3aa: CASTLRRQGRGQFF; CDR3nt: TGTGCCAGCACCCTCCGGAGGCAGGGAAGAGGGCAGTTCTTC
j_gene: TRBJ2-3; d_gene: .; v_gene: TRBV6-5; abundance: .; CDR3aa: CASSNAIRDTQYF; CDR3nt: TGTGCCAGCAGTAACGCTATCCGGGATACGCAGTATTTT
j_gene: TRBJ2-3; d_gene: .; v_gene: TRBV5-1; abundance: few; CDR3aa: CASKRSGASADTQYF; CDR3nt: TGCGCCAGCAAGCGATCGGGGGCGTCGGCAGATACGCAGTATTTT
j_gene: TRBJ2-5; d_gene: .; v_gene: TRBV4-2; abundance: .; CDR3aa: CASSQVSTSPETQYF; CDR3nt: TGTGCCAGCAGCCAAGTCTCAACTAGCCCAGAGACCCAGTACTTC
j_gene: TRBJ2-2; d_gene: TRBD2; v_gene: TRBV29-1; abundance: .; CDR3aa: CSVGEGTGELFF; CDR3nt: TGCAGCGTAGGGGAGGGCACCGGGGAGCTGTTTTTT
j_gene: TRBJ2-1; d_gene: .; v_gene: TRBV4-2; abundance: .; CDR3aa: CASSPTGTTNNEQFF; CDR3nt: TGTGCCAGCAGCCCCACCGGGACAACTAACAATGAGCAGTTCTTC
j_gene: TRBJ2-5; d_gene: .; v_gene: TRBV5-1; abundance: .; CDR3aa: CASSPPDGGETQYF; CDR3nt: TGCGCCAGCAGCCCCCCGGACGGCGGGGAGACCCAGTACTTC
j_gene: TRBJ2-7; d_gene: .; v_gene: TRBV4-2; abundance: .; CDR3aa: CASSQVDSYEQYF; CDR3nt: TGTGCCAGCAGCCAAGTGGACTCCTACGAGCAGTACTTC
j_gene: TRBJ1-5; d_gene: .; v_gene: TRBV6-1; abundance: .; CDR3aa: CASSEAQRQPQHF; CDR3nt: TGTGCCAGCAGTGAAGCGCAGCGGCAGCCCCAGCATTTT
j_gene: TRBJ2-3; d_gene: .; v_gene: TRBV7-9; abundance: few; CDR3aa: CASSVGSGEADTQYF; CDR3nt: TGTGCCAGCAGCGTAGGGTCCGGGGAGGCAGATACGCAGTATTTT
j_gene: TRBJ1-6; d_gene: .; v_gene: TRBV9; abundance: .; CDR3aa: CASSVEGSLGSPLHF; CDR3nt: TGTGCCAGCAGCGTAGAGGGCTCATTGGGTTCACCCCTCCACTTT
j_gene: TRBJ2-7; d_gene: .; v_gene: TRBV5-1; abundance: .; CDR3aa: CASSSQAYEQYF; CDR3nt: TGCGCCAGCAGCTCCCAGGCCTACGAGCAGTACTTC
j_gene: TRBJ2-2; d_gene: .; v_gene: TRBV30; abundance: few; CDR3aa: CAWTSGTYTGELFF; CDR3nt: TGTGCCTGGACTTCCGGGACTTACACCGGGGAGCTGTTTTTT
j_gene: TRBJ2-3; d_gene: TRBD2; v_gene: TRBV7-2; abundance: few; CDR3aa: CASSLGLAGGTDTQYF; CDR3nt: TGTGCCAGCAGCTTAGGCCTAGCGGGGGGAACAGATACGCAGTATTTT
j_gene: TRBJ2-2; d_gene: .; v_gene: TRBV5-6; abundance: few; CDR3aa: CASSLGTTGELFF; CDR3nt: TGTGCCAGCAGCCTGGGGACAACCGGGGAGCTGTTTTTT
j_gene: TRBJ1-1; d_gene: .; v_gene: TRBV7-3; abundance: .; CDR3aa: CASSLGGMNTEAFF; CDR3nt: TGTGCCAGCAGCTTAGGGGGCATGAACACTGAAGCTTTCTTT
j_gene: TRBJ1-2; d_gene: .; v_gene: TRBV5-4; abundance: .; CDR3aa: CASSFEDGYTF; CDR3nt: TGTGCCAGCAGCTTTGAGGATGGCTACACCTTC
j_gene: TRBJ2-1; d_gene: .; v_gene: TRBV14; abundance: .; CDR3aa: CASSQDLVNEQFF; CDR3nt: TGTGCCAGCAGCCAAGATCTTGTCAATGAGCAGTTCTTC
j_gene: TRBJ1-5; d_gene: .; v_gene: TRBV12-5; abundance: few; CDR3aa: CASGLVHLADTNQPQHF; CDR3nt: TGTGCTAGTGGTTTGGTACACCTCGCAGATACCAATCAGCCCCAGCATTTT
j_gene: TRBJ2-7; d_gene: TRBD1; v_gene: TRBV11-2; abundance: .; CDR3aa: CASSPGTGGYEQYF; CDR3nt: TGTGCCAGCAGCCCAGGGACAGGGGGCTACGAGCAGTACTTC
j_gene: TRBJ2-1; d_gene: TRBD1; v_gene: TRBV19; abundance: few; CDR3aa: CASSSWDRYEEQFF; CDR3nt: TGTGCCAGTAGTTCTTGGGACAGGTATGAGGAGCAGTTCTTC
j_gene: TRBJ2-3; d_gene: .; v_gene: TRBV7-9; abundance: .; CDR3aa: CASSPSIGSSTDTQYF; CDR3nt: TGTGCCAGCAGCCCCTCGATTGGATCTAGCACAGATACGCAGTATTTT
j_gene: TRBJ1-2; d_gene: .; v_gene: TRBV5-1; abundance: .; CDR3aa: CASSLDSYGYTF; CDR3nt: TGCGCCAGCAGCTTGGACTCGTATGGCTACACCTTC
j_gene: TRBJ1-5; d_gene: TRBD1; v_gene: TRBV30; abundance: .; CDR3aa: CAWNGQGGNQPQHF; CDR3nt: TGTGCCTGGAACGGACAGGGGGGGAATCAGCCCCAGCATTTT
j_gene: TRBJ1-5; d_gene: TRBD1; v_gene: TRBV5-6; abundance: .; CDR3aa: CASSRGTGGVGNQPQHF; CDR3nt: TGTGCCAGCAGTCGTGGAACAGGGGGCGTTGGCAATCAGCCCCAGCATTTT